These 16 T cell receptor beta chains share one sample of origin, sequenced in a study of T cells in women clearing cervical HPV infection. Assay used: immunoSEQ multiplex PCR; TCRdb lists only in-frame clones, some missing. In all, the sample yields fewer than 30,000 clones. Material: blood buffy coat. Every receptor here comes from a woman aged 18 to 75 with a cervical HPV16 infection that either progressed to CIN3+ or cleared (not recorded which).

Note on this clone: The read gets to within 3 residues of the CDR3 end, and the germline J gene fills in the rest. The J gene is TRBJ2-5, the V gene TRBV5-1, with 10 bases that match TRBD2. Per germline, CDR1 SGHRS and CDR2 YFSETQ. The CDR3 covers 14 residues. Trimming removed 7 bases from V and 1 base from J; junction bases left unmatched: 4. CDR3 DNA (partial): TGCGCCAGCGCGGGGACTAGCGCCCAAGAGACC. Translating gives CASAGTSAQET. The whole CDR3 sequence reads CASAGTSAQETQYF.

On this clone: The CDR3 end falls 3 residues outside the read, so it is completed with the germline J gene. The chain links TRBV20-1 to TRBJ2-5; 11 positions match TRBD1. This CDR3 is 16 amino acids long. The V gene end was trimmed by 6 bases and the J gene end by 4 bases; junction bases not matched to a gene: 13. Germline lookup yields CDR1 DFQATT and CDR2 SNEGSKA (reference sequence). CDR3 sequence: CSARTGGVWGPETQYF. CDR3 DNA, as far as it was read: TGCAGTGCAAGGACAGGGGGCGTTTGGGGGCCAGAGACC.

Details on this clone: The read halts 3 residues ahead of the CDR3 end, with the missing end drawn from the germline J gene. The chain couples TRBV2 to TRBJ1-6, with TRBD1 matching 9 bases. Germline loops: CDR1 SNHLY, CDR2 FYNNEI. V lost 11 bases and J lost 7; bases outside the gene matches: 6. This CDR3 has 13 residues. The CDR3 here is CACSGTGNSPLHF. CDR3 DNA, as far as it was read: TGTGCCTGCTCCGGGACAGGGAATTCACCC.

About this clone: Read sequence stops 3 residues before the CDR3 end, and the germline J gene provides the missing end. V is TRBV12-3 or TRBV12-4 and J is TRBJ1-4; 7 positions match TRBD1. This CDR3 is built from 15 residues. Trimming cost V 2 bases and J 8 bases; bases outside gene matches: 8. CDR3 DNA, as far as it was read: TGTGCCAGCAGTTTACAGGGGGGCTTTAGGGAAAAA. It translates to CASSLQGGFREK. The whole CDR3 is CASSLQGGFREKLFF.

On this clone itself: The read terminates 3 residues before the CDR3 end, so the remaining end is supplied by the germline J gene. The rearrangement uses TRBV7-9 and TRBJ2-2; possible D gene TRBD2, 7 bases. V lost 5 bases and J lost 0, with 10 bases in between. The CDR3 extends over 15 amino acids. Per germline, CDR1 SEHNR and CDR2 FQNEAQ (reference sequence). The part of the CDR3 DNA that was read is TGTGCCAGCAGCAAAGGGGGGGCGAACACCGGGGAG. Translating it yields CASSKGGANTGE. The full-length CDR3 reads as CASSKGGANTGELFF.

Of note for this clone: The CDR3 goes on 3 residues after the read ends, and that part is filled in from the germline J gene. The rearrangement joins TRBV18 to TRBJ1-1; 12 bases agree with TRBD1. The CDR3 loop spans 16 amino acids. Per germline, CDR1 KGHSH and CDR2 LQKENI. This CDR3 is CASSPPGQGALETAFF. The covered CDR3 bases are TGTGCCAGCTCACCACCGGGACAGGGGGCCCTAGAGACA.

Details on this clone: The CDR3 end lies 3 residues beyond the end of the read and is filled in from the germline J gene. The chain combines TRBV20-1 with TRBJ1-2; 7 nucleotides align to TRBD1. The junction had 8 bases not matched to a gene; V was cut back by 0 bases and J by 4 bases. The CDR3 has 15 amino acids. Germline V gene sequence: CDR1 DFQATT, CDR2 SNEGSKA (reference sequence). CDR3 DNA, as far as it was read: TGCAGTGCTAGAGATAGCAGGGGGATTGTCTATGGC. Translating gives CSARDSRGIVYG. The entire CDR3 protein is CSARDSRGIVYGYTF.

The chain's CDR3 is CASSDSDRGTEAFF. The sequenced part of the CDR3 DNA is TGTGCCAGCAGTGACTCGGACAGGGGCACTGAA. This chain joins TRBV6-4 and TRBJ1-1, with TRBD1 matching over 9 bases. The sequenced fragment ends 3 residues before the CDR3 boundary, so the rest is inferred from the germline J gene. Trimming removed 0 bases from V and 4 bases from J; junction bases left unmatched: 0. The CDR3 totals 14 residues. CDR1 MRHNA and CDR2 SNTAGT come from the germline V gene.

Comment on this clone: The CDR3 is cut off 3 residues early in the read; its end comes from the germline J gene. V usage is TRBV7-2 and J usage is TRBJ2-2; D possibly corresponds to TRBD1 (5 bases). CDR1 is SGHTA, CDR2 FQGNSA, per germline. This CDR3 comprises 14 residues. With 4 bases removed from V and 4 bases from J, the gap between germline ends came to 10 bases. The covered CDR3 bases are TGTGCCAGCAGCTCCCGACAGTCCACCGGGGAG. Residues: CASSSRQSTGE. The whole CDR3 protein is CASSSRQSTGELFF.

A word on this clone: The read gets to within 3 residues of the CDR3 end, and the germline J gene fills in the rest. V usage is TRBV5-6 and J usage is TRBJ1-3, with D possibly being TRBD1 (5 bases). The V end lost 1 base, the J end lost 9 bases, and 11 bases lay between the germline ends. The CDR3 loop spans 13 amino acids. Germline values: CDR1 SGHDT, CDR2 YYEEEE. CDR3: CASSLREGRTIYF. CDR3 bases read: TGTGCCAGCAGCTTGAGGGAGGGGCGCACC.

A remark on this clone: The read halts 3 residues ahead of the CDR3 end, with the missing end drawn from the germline J gene. J is TRBJ1-2 and V is TRBV18, with D possibly TRBD1 on 6 matching bases. Germline CDR1 reads KGHSH; CDR2 reads LQKENI. Trimming cost V 4 bases and J 3 bases, with 24 bases left between them. This CDR3 is 18 amino acids long. The CDR3 here is CASSLGSGGDRRDYGYTF. The CDR3 DNA, read in part, is TGTGCCAGCTCACTCGGATCGGGGGGCGACCGGCGCGACTATGGC.

As to this clone: Read data end 3 residues before the CDR3 end; the end is taken from the germline J gene. V and J are TRBV2 and TRBJ1-2; weak D call: TRBD1 (5 bases). CDR3 length equals 13 residues. CDR1 and CDR2 (germline): SNHLY, FYNNEI. The CDR3 spells CASSERPGVGYTF. The sequenced part of the CDR3 DNA is TGTGCCAGCAGTGAAAGGCCGGGGGTCGGC.

Concerning this clone itself: The read halts 3 residues ahead of the CDR3 end, with the missing end drawn from the germline J gene. The chain carries TRBV20-1 and TRBJ1-4, with D unclear. Germline-derived CDR1 and CDR2 are DFQATT and SNEGSKA (reference sequence). Trimming left V 0 bases short and J 2 bases short, with 10 bases between. The CDR3 sequence is 15 residues long. The CDR3 loop is CSARDARFTNEKLFF. The sequenced part of the CDR3 DNA is TGCAGTGCTAGAGATGCCAGATTCACTAATGAAAAA.

A note on this clone: The read stops 3 residues short of the end of the CDR3; the missing end is completed from the germline J gene. The genes are TRBV19 and TRBJ2-7, with 14 bases that match TRBD2. CDR1 is LNHDA and CDR2 is SQIVND in the germline V gene (reference sequence). Trimming at V came to 5 bases and at J to 6 bases, leaving 3 bases not matched to a gene. There are 14 residues in the CDR3. Partial CDR3 DNA: TGTGCCAGTAGTGAAGGACTAGCGGGAGGCGAG. Protein product: CASSEGLAGGE. In full, the CDR3 reads CASSEGLAGGEQYF.

A note on this clone: The read comes to an end 3 residues before the CDR3 does, leaving the germline J gene to fill in the end. The chain joins TRBV2 to TRBJ2-2; a possible D gene is TRBD2 (5 bases). Deletions cut 4 bases from V and 1 base from J, with 7 bases between. The CDR3 consists of 14 residues. CDR1 is SNHLY, CDR2 FYNNEI, per germline. CDR3 amino acids: CASSVEGNTGELFF. CDR3 DNA, as far as it was read: TGTGCCAGCAGTGTAGAGGGGAACACCGGGGAG.

To note about this clone: The CDR3 end is not reached by the read, which stops 3 residues before it; the germline J gene fills it in. V is TRBV19 and J is TRBJ1-1, with D possibly matching TRBD1 (6 bases). This CDR3 is built from 13 residues. The germline V gene encodes CDR1 LNHDA and CDR2 SQIVND (reference sequence). The sequenced CDR3 bases are TGTGCCAGTAGCTTACAGGGACCCTACGAG. Residues: CASSLQGPYE. The whole CDR3 region reads CASSLQGPYEAFF.